This T cell receptor beta chain appears in the sequencing data of a study of T cell responses to AZD1222 COVID-19 vaccine. The CDR3 runs 14 residues. V lost 5 bases, J lost 3 bases, and 5 bases stayed unmatched. Germline V gives CDR1 SEHNR, CDR2 FQNEAQ (reference sequence). This clone has more than one count but fewer than ten. Antigen: not known. The data were produced by immunoSEQ multiplex PCR, yet TCRdb's version contains in-frame clones alone and is incomplete. The table has nearly 100,000 clones, around nine tenths seen once. Findings of the study overall: Repertoire collection took place solely once the T cell response had peaked.

This specimen was peripheral blood, taken on day 0 of AZD1222 vaccination. The chain carries TRBV7-9 and TRBJ1-2, with TRBD1 matching over 8 bases. The sequence derives from an adult in good health. The CDR3 nucleotides are TGTGCCAGCAGCCAAGACAGGGGCTACTATGGCTACACCTTC. This codes for CASSQDRGYYGYTF.